The 10 T cell receptor beta chains presented below share a single source sample, sequenced in a study of blood T cells in healthy people across ages. Then a second PCR, running roughly 7 to 12 cycles, was carried out with a sample-barcoded 5' primer and a J-beta primer mix. TCRdb passed the 5' RACE reads through MiXCR, listing each CDR3 protein once. The sample has over 1.5 million distinct CDR3 sequences; around 50% are singletons. What was sequenced was blood. All receptors derive from a woman aged 40 to 50 in good health.

The chain has TRBV28 and TRBJ2-3; no firm D call. The V gene's germline CDR1 is MDHEN and CDR2 SYDVKM. Trimming took 6 bases from V and 6 from J, leaving 16 bases between them. The CDR3 has 14 residues. CDR3 region: CASSDTFSSDTQYF. The DNA of the CDR3 is TGTGCCAGCAGCGACACATTCAGTTCCGATACGCAGTATTTT.

This clonotype was seen more than once but under ten times. Here the CDR3 DNA reads TGTGCCACCAGTGACCCGGGACTAATCGATGAGCAGTTCTTC. Amino acids: CATSDPGLIDEQFF. The chain uses TRBV24-1 and TRBJ2-1, with 7 bases lining up with TRBD2. J lost 8 bases, V lost 4 bases, and 7 bases had no gene match. Germline values: CDR1 KGHDR, CDR2 SFDVKD. This CDR3 is built from 14 residues.

This clonotype was observed a single time. This chain connects TRBV5-1 to TRBJ2-5; no firm D call. Germline CDR1 is SGHRS and CDR2 is YFSETQ. The CDR3 runs 14 residues. Trimming cost V 3 bases and J 0 bases, with 9 bases left between them. CDR3 coding DNA: TGCGCCAGCAGCTGGCAGAGCTACCAAGAGACCCAGTACTTC. Its protein is CASSWQSYQETQYF.

In regard to this clonotype: The junction departs from germline at one end; a sequencing error may be responsible. This chain links TRBV12-3 or TRBV12-4 with TRBJ2-7; D may be TRBD1 (5 bases). The J call is doubtful: the DNA matches TRBJ2-4 better. There are 16 residues in the CDR3. CDR3 nucleotides: TGTGCCAGCAGTTTGGGTTGGGGCTTAAACAAAACCATTCAGTACTTC. Translation: CASSLGWGLNKTIQYF.

A remark on this clonotype: Likely a read error: the CDR3 ends without its conserved phenylalanine or tryptophan. This chain connects TRBV7-9 to TRBJ1-1; D might be TRBD1 (6 bases). Germline assignment: CDR1 SEHNR and CDR2 FQNEAQ (reference sequence). CDR3 length: 14 residues. The germline V and J ends were trimmed by 8 bases and 3 bases, with 16 bases remaining between them. CDR3 residues: CASGRRGKDTEAFS. CDR3 sequence (DNA): TGTGCCAGCGGCAGGAGGGGGAAGGACACTGAAGCTTTCTCT.

This clonotype was recorded a few times. The chain has TRBV5-6 and TRBJ2-5; a weak D match, TRBD2 (6 bases). The tail of the sequence fits TRBJ2-7 better, so the J call may be wrong. This CDR3 has 14 residues. Germline V gives CDR1 SGHDT, CDR2 YYEEEE. The CDR3 reads CASSPGGRTYEQYF. For the CDR3, the DNA is TGTGCCAGCAGCCCCGGGGGTCGAACCTACGAGCAGTACTTC.

This rearrangement joins TRBV20-1 to TRBJ2-5; weak D call: TRBD2 (5 bases). The J call is doubtful: the DNA matches TRBJ2-7 better. Germline CDR1 DFQATT, CDR2 SNEGSKA (reference sequence). CDR3 size: 13 residues. The CDR3 loop is CSSVRAGTYEQYF. The CDR3 DNA sequence: TGCAGTTCTGTGAGGGCTGGCACCTACGAGCAGTACTTC.

This clonotype was found many times. V is TRBV6-5 and J is TRBJ2-5; 9 nucleotides agree with TRBD1. V shed 6 bases, J shed 5 bases, and the junction held 7 bases outside the gene matches. Germline CDR1 and CDR2: MNHEY and SVGAGI. This CDR3 spans 14 amino acids. CDR3 loop: CASSRGQGSETQYF. In DNA, the CDR3 is TGTGCCAGCAGCCGGGGACAGGGTTCCGAGACCCAGTACTTC.

This chain joins TRBV15 and TRBJ2-3; TRBD2 matches 15 bases. V gave up 6 bases and J gave up 4 bases; unmatched junction bases: 5. Germline CDR1 is LNHNV and CDR2 is YYDKDF (reference sequence). The CDR3 is 16 amino acids. CDR3 loop: CATRRTSGGAADTQYF. In DNA form, the CDR3 reads TGTGCCACCAGACGGACTAGCGGGGGGGCCGCAGATACGCAGTATTTT.

This clonotype was picked up a small number of times. This sequence joins TRBV4-2 and TRBJ2-4; perhaps TRBD2 as D (6 bases). Trimming left V 2 bases short and J 6 bases short, with 11 bases between. The CDR3 covers 14 residues. CDR1 and CDR2 from the germline V gene are LGHNA and YNFKEQ. The CDR3 spells CASSQRGSGNIQYF. In DNA, the CDR3 is TGTGCCAGCAGCCAACGGGGGAGTGGAAACATTCAGTACTTC.